This T cell receptor (beta chain) was sequenced during a study of shared clonotypes between healthy human individuals. General observations from the study: Clonotypes which were not shared had lower generation probabilities than clonotypes that all four donors shared.

Germline V gene lookup returns CDR1 MNHNS and CDR2 SASEGT. The ends were cut back, 4 bases at V and 4 bases at J, with 8 bases in the middle. CDR3 length: 12 residues. The method was immunoSEQ multiplex PCR; TCRdb's version includes in-frame clones alone and lacks a portion of them. Here the sample spans approximately 1.9 million clones, 90% to 95% being singletons. For this clone: Antigen: not known.

Positive CCR7 selection of CD45RO-negative cells yielded the naive CD8 cells, and terminally differentiated effector memory CD45RA+ cells were excluded. Donors were healthy HIV-negative adults without recently reported acute infections or vaccinations. The chain links TRBV6-1 to TRBJ2-7; no definite D call. The source of this sequence is a man younger than 35 in good health. Some clones in this sample may be carry-over from other donors' samples. Sample: naive CD8+ T cells from PBMCs. The CDR3 protein is CASSGSGYEQYF. CDR3 DNA sequence: TGTGCCAGCAGTGGTTCGGGTTACGAGCAGTACTTC.